These 4 T cell receptor beta chains came from one sample sequenced in a study of blood T cell repertoires in COVID-19 (dated by TCRdb to 2019 to 2021). Libraries were constructed by the immunoSEQ multiplex PCR assay. In TCRdb, the immuneACCESS table is reduced to in-frame sequences with V and J assigned. These tables do not hold every clone; where another copy was compared, an unresolved V gene accounts for under half, and the others remain unexplained. The sample profile shows some 97,000 clones; roughly 87% of them were found once. 5.5% to 6.5% of the sample is taken by the ten largest. Sequences were obtained from peripheral blood. Receptors originate from a woman in her fifties or sixties with acute or convalescent COVID-19.

The chain recombines TRBV28 with TRBJ1-2; a weak D match, TRBD1 (6 bases). V was pared by 4 bases and J by 5 bases, with 17 bases between. Germline values: CDR1 MDHEN, CDR2 SYDVKM. This CDR3 region has 15 residues. The CDR3 loop is CASSSSQGKDYGYTF. CDR3 coding DNA: TGTGCCAGCAGTTCGTCTCAGGGGAAGGATTATGGCTACACCTTC.

This sequence joins TRBV6-6 and TRBJ1-2; TRBD1 matches 7 bases. The germline V gene has CDR1 MNHNY and CDR2 SVGAGI (reference sequence). V gave up 7 bases and J gave up 4 bases; unmatched junction bases: 15. This CDR3 is 16 amino acids long. DNA for the CDR3: TGTGCCAGCAAAGGGGGCCCGGAGAGCATCAGCTATGGCTACACCTTC. Translated, it gives CASKGGPESISYGYTF.

The gene calls are TRBV9 and TRBJ1-6; D ambiguous. There are 14 residues in the CDR3. CDR1 and CDR2 (germline): SGDLS, YYNGEE. V lost 0 bases and J lost 6, with 7 bases in between. Here the CDR3 reads CASSVGGSNSPLHF. The CDR3 DNA sequence: TGTGCCAGCAGCGTAGGCGGCAGTAATTCACCCCTCCACTTT.

The chain combines TRBV19 with TRBJ2-1; 8 bases align to TRBD2. Germline V CDR1 and CDR2: LNHDA, SQIVND (reference sequence). The V and J ends lost 4 bases and 4 bases, in that order; junction bases with no gene match: 9. The CDR3 loop spans 16 amino acids. The CDR3, as DNA: TGTGCCAGTAGTAGTGGGGCGGCGGGGGGATACAATGAGCAGTTCTTC. Its translation: CASSSGAAGGYNEQFF.